The 16 T cell receptor beta chains given below trace back to one sample, sequenced in a study of CD8+ T cells in alopecia areata. Extracted RNA was reverse transcribed into cDNA, the sequencing template. Sequenced by immunoSEQ multiplex PCR; TCRdb stores in-frame clones only, minus some. The sample contains some 150,000 clones, 40% to 65% of which appear only once. The sample here was CD8+ T cells sorted from blood, taken at week 0. All receptors derive from a human donor with alopecia areata.

The chain is built from TRBV30 and TRBJ1-2; D remains ambiguous. The CDR3 has 13 residues. Germline V gene data show CDR1 as GTSNPN and CDR2 as SVGIG (reference sequence). The germline V and J ends were trimmed by 1 base and 6 bases, with 12 bases remaining between them. The CDR3 bases are TGTGCCTGGAGTGGGCCAACGGGCAATGGCTACACCTTC. Translated: CAWSGPTGNGYTF.

Concerning this clone: This sample also contains other DNA sequences that code for the same CDR3. The chain couples TRBV29-1 to TRBJ2-1, with TRBD2 matching 7 bases. The CDR3 length is 13 residues. V trimming: 7 bases; J trimming: 4 bases; junction bases outside the gene matches: 7. The germline V gene encodes CDR1 SQVTM and CDR2 ANQGSEA. CDR3 amino acids: CSGTGGIYNEQFF. The CDR3 nucleotides are TGCAGCGGCACGGGAGGAATTTACAATGAGCAGTTCTTC.

The chain is built from TRBV6-1 and TRBJ1-5; D gene uncertain. This CDR3 has 13 amino acids. Trimming pared 0 bases from V and 4 bases from J, leaving 4 bases between. Germline V CDR1 and CDR2: MNHNS, SASEGT. This CDR3 reads CASSEARNQPQHF. The CDR3 nucleotides are TGTGCCAGCAGTGAAGCGCGGAATCAGCCCCAGCATTTT.

As DNA, the CDR3 is TGTGCCAGCAGTTCTGGGACGGTATATGGCTACACCTTC. It translates to CASSSGTVYGYTF. This chain links TRBV11-2 with TRBJ1-2; weak D call: TRBD1 (5 bases). The V and J ends lost 6 bases and 5 bases respectively, with 13 bases between them. The CDR3 runs 13 residues. Per the germline V gene, CDR1 is SGHAT and CDR2 is FQNNGV.

The chain carries TRBV6-5 and TRBJ2-1; D may be TRBD2 (6 bases). V lost 10 bases, J lost 0 bases, and 10 bases lay in between. The CDR3 consists of 13 residues. Germline lookup yields CDR1 MNHEY and CDR2 SVGAGI. Written as DNA, the CDR3 is TGTGCCACCGGGAGTAGCTCCTACAATGAGCAGTTCTTC. This gives the protein CATGSSSYNEQFF.

DNA for the CDR3: TGCGCCAGCAGCCAAGATAAGGGGCCCGGGGAGCTGTTTTTT. Protein sequence: CASSQDKGPGELFF. The chain has TRBV4-1 and TRBJ2-2; a possible D gene is TRBD1 (5 bases). Germline V gene data show CDR1 as MGHRA and CDR2 as YSYEKL. The V end lost 0 bases, the J end lost 6 bases, and 8 bases lay between the germline ends. The CDR3 totals 14 residues.

The J gene is TRBJ1-3, the V gene TRBV6-5; D ambiguous. The CDR3 extends over 16 amino acids. Germline V lookup: CDR1 MNHEY, CDR2 SVGAGI. Trimming removed 0 bases at V and 0 bases at J, with 9 bases between. The chain's CDR3 is CASSYSAGSSGNTIYF. In DNA, the CDR3 is TGTGCCAGCAGTTACTCGGCTGGAAGCTCTGGAAACACCATATATTTT.

The rearrangement uses TRBV10-3 and TRBJ2-1; no reliable D call. CDR1 is ENHRY, CDR2 SYGVKD, per germline. The V end was cut by 3 bases, the J end by 6 bases, with 3 bases between. The CDR3 spans 11 residues. CDR3 residues: CAISDGNEQFF. As DNA, the CDR3 is TGTGCCATCAGTGACGGCAATGAGCAGTTCTTC.

The V and J genes are TRBV30 and TRBJ1-1; a weak D match, TRBD1 (5 bases). The CDR3 loop spans 15 amino acids. V lost 3 bases to trimming and J lost 4 bases, with 18 bases between them. Germline lookup yields CDR1 GTSNPN and CDR2 SVGIG (reference sequence). Here the CDR3 DNA reads TGTGCCTGGAGGGCCTCGGGGGGGATTGGCACTGAAGCTTTCTTT. Encoded protein: CAWRASGGIGTEAFF.

This clone was observed a handful of times. The chain has TRBV19 and TRBJ2-1; D is undetermined. The CDR3 sequence is 14 residues long. Trimming removed 6 bases at V and 0 bases at J, with 9 bases between. Germline V lookup: CDR1 LNHDA, CDR2 SQIVND (reference sequence). CDR3 in amino acids: CASRSEISYNEQFF. CDR3 in DNA: TGTGCCAGTAGATCGGAGATCTCCTACAATGAGCAGTTCTTC.

This clone was picked up a small number of times. The CDR3 coding sequence is TGTGCCAGCAGCTTATGGAGCGGGGGCGATGATGAGCAGTTCTTC. Amino acids: CASSLWSGGDDEQFF. The chain uses TRBV7-2 and TRBJ2-1; 8 bases match TRBD2. Germline assignment: CDR1 SGHTA and CDR2 FQGNSA. V shed 2 bases, J shed 8 bases, and the junction held 8 bases outside the gene matches. CDR3 length equals 15 residues.

V is TRBV4-1 and J is TRBJ1-1; D unclear. This CDR3 has 15 amino acids. Germline-derived CDR1 and CDR2 are MGHRA and YSYEKL. The V and J ends lost 0 bases and 3 bases respectively, with 11 bases between them. The CDR3 sequence: CASSQDTLWDTEAFF. DNA for the CDR3: TGCGCCAGCAGCCAAGATACCCTGTGGGACACTGAAGCTTTCTTT.

CDR3 protein: CASLGLRGSGQPQHF. The CDR3 DNA reads TGTGCCAGTCTTGGGCTCAGGGGGTCGGGGCAGCCCCAGCATTTT. The J gene is TRBJ1-5, the V gene TRBV19; 7 nucleotides match TRBD1. This CDR3 has 15 amino acids. Germline loops: CDR1 LNHDA, CDR2 SQIVND (reference sequence). V lost 8 bases to trimming and J lost 7 bases; unmatched junction nucleotides: 14.

The chain combines TRBV2 with TRBJ2-3; no clear D gene. Trimming took 3 bases from V and 3 from J, leaving 7 bases between them. Germline values: CDR1 SNHLY, CDR2 FYNNEI. The CDR3 sequence is 13 residues long. The CDR3 reads CASSDFITDTQYF. CDR3 sequence (DNA): TGTGCCAGCAGTGATTTTATTACAGATACGCAGTATTTT.

The chain recombines TRBV2 with TRBJ1-5; D is unclear. Per germline, CDR1 SNHLY and CDR2 FYNNEI. This CDR3 has 13 residues. V lost 8 bases and J lost 0, with 8 bases in between. CDR3: CASYPGSNQPQHF. The CDR3, as DNA: TGTGCCAGCTATCCGGGTAGCAATCAGCCCCAGCATTTT.

This clone was counted only a few times. The J gene is TRBJ1-5, the V gene TRBV19; 7 bases are a match to TRBD1. This CDR3 is 14 amino acids long. The germline V gene has CDR1 LNHDA and CDR2 SQIVND (reference sequence). V dropped 3 bases and J dropped 7; count of bases not matched to a gene: 6. CDR3 region: CASSIRDSGQPQHF. DNA for the CDR3: TGTGCCAGTAGTATCCGGGACAGTGGGCAGCCCCAGCATTTT. Supplemented by reference TRBV19 and TRBJ1-5, the full variable domain reads DGGITQSPKYLFRKEGQNVTLSCEQNLNHDAMYWYRQDPGQGLRLIYYSQIVNDFQKGDIAEGYSVSREKKESFPLTVTSAQKNPTAFYLCASSIRDSGQPQHFGDGTRLSIL.